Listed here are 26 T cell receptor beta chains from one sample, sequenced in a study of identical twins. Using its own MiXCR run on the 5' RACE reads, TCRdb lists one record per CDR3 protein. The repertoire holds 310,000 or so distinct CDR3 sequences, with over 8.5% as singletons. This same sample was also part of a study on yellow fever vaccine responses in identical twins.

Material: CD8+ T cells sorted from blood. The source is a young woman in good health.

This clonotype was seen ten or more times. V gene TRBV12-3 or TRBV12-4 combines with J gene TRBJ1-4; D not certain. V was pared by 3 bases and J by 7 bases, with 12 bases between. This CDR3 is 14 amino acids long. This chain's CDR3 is CASSLLGRGEKLFF. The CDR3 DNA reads TGTGCCAGCAGTTTGCTAGGGAGAGGTGAAAAACTGTTTTTT.

The CDR3 region is CASSEGLTSYNEQFF. The CDR3 bases are TGTGCCAGCAGTGAGGGGCTAACCTCCTACAATGAGCAGTTCTTC. This chain links TRBV2 with TRBJ2-1; tentatively, D is TRBD1 (5 bases). V was shortened by 3 bases and J by 0 bases, with 9 bases between the two germline ends. In germline, CDR1 is SNHLY, CDR2 FYNNEI. This CDR3 contains 15 residues.

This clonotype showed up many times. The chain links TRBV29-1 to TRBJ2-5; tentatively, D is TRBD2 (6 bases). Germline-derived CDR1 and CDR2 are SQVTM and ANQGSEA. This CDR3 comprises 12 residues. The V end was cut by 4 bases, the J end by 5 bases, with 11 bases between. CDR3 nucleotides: TGCAGCGTTGTCGGGAGCGGTGAGACCCAGTACTTC. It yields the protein CSVVGSGETQYF.

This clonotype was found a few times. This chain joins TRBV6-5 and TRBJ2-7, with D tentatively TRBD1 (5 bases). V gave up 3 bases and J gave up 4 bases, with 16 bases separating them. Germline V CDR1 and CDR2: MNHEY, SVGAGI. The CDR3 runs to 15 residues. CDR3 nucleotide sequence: TGTGCCAGCAGTTATTACCTAGGGGATTCGTACGAGCAGTACTTC. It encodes CASSYYLGDSYEQYF.

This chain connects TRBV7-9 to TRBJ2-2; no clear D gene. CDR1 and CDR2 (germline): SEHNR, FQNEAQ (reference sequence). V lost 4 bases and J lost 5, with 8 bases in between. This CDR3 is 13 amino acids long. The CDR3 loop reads CASSYLETGELFF. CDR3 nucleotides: TGTGCCAGCAGCTACTTAGAGACCGGGGAGCTGTTTTTT.

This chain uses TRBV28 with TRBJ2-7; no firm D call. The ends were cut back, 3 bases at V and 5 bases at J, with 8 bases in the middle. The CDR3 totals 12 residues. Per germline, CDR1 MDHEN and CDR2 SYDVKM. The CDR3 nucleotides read TGTGCCAGCAGTTTTATACCGAACGAGCAGTACTTC. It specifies CASSFIPNEQYF.

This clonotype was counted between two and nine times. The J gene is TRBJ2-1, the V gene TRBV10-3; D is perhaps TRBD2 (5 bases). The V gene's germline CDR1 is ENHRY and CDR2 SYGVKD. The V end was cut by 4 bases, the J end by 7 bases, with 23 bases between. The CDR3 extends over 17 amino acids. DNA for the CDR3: TGTGCCATCAGTGTCCCGGTTACGGGAATGATAGGGAATGAGCAGTTCTTC. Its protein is CAISVPVTGMIGNEQFF.

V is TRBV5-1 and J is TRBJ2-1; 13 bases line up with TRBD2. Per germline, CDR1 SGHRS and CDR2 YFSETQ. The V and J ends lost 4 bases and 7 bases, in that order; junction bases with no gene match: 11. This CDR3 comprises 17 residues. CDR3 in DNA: TGCGCCAGCAGCACCCTCGGGACTAGCGGGGCCGGGAATGAGCAGTTCTTC. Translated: CASSTLGTSGAGNEQFF. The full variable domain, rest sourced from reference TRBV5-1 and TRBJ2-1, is KAGVTQTPRYLIKTRGQQVTLSCSPISGHRSVSWYQQTPGQGLQFLFEYFSETQRNKGNFPGRFSGRQFSNSRSEMNVSTLELGDSALYLCASSTLGTSGAGNEQFFGPGTRLTVL.

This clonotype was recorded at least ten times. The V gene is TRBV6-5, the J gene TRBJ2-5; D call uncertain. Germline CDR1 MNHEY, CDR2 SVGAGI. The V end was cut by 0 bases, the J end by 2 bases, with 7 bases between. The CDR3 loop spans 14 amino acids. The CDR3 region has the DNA TGTGCCAGCAGTTACTCGAGGCTTCAAGAGACCCAGTACTTC. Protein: CASSYSRLQETQYF.

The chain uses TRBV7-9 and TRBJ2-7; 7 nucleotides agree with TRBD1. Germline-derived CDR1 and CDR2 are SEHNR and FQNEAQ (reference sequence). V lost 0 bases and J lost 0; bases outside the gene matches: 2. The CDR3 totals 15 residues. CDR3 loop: CASSLAGQISYEQYF. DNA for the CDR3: TGTGCCAGCAGCTTAGCGGGACAGATCTCCTACGAGCAGTACTTC. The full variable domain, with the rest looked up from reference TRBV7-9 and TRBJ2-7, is DTGVSQNPRHKITKRGQNVTFRCDPISEHNRLYWYRQTLGQGPEFLTYFQNEAQLEKSRLLSDRFSAERPKGSFSTLEIQRTEQGDSAMYLCASSLAGQISYEQYFGPGTRLTVT.

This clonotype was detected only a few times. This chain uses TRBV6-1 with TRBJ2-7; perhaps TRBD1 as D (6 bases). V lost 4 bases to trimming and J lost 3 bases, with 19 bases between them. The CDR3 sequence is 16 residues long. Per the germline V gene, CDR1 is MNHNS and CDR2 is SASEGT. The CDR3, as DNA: TGTGCCAGCAGTGTTACCCCCGGACAGACCAACTACGAGCAGTACTTC. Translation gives CASSVTPGQTNYEQYF.

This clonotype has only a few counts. The CDR3 protein is CASSQPSETFF. The CDR3 bases are TGTGCCAGCAGCCAACCCTCGGAAACTTTCTTT. V and J are TRBV7-9 and TRBJ1-1, with no clear D. Deletions cut 5 bases from V and 12 bases from J, with 13 bases between. The length of the CDR3 is 11 residues. From germline, CDR1 is SEHNR and CDR2 FQNEAQ (reference sequence).

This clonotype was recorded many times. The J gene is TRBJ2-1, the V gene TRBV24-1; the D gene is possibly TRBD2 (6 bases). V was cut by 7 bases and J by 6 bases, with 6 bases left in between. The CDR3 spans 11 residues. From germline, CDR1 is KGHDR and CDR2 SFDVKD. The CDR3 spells CATREGNEQFF. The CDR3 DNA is TGTGCCACCAGGGAGGGCAATGAGCAGTTCTTC.

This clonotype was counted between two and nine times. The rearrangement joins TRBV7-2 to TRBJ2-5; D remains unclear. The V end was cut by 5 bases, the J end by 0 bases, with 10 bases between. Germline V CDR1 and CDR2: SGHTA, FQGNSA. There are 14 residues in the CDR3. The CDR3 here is CASSHRAYQETQYF. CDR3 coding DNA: TGTGCCAGCAGCCATCGAGCTTACCAAGAGACCCAGTACTTC.

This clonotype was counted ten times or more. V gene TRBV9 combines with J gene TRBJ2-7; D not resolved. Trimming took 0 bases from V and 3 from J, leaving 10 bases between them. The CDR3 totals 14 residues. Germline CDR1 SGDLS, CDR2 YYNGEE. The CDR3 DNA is TGTGCCAGCAGCGTAGGGGGTCCAAGCTACGAGCAGTACTTC. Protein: CASSVGGPSYEQYF.

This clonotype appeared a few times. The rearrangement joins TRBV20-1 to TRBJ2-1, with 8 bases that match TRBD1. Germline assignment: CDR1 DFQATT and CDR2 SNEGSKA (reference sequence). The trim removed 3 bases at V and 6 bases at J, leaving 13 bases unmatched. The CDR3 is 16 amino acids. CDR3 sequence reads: CSARGRGPTGSNEQFF. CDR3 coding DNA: TGCAGTGCTAGGGGCAGGGGGCCCACCGGGAGCAATGAGCAGTTCTTC.

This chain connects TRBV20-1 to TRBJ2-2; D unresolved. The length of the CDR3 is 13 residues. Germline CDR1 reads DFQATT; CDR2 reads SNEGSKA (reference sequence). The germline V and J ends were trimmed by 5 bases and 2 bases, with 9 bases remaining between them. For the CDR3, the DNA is TGCAGTGCTCGGATCAAAAACACCGGGGAGCTGTTTTTT. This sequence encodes CSARIKNTGELFF.

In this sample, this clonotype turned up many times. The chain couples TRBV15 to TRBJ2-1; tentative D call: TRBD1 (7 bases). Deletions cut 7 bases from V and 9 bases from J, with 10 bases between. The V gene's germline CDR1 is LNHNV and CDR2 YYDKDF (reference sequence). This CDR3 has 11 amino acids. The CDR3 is CATNQGGEQFF. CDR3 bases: TGTGCCACCAATCAGGGGGGTGAGCAGTTCTTC.

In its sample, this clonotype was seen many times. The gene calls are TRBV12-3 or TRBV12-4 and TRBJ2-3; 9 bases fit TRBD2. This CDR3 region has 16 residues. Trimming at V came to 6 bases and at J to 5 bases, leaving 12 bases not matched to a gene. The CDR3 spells CASRSSLAGSEDTQYF. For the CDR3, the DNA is TGTGCCAGCAGGTCATCTCTAGCGGGGTCGGAAGATACGCAGTATTTT.

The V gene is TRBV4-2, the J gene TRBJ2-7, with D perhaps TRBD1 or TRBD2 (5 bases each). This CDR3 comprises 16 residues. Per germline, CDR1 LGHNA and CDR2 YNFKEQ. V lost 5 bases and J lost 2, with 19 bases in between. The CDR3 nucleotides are TGTGCCAGCAGCACACAACAGTCCGGGGACCCCTACGAGCAGTACTTC. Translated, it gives CASSTQQSGDPYEQYF.

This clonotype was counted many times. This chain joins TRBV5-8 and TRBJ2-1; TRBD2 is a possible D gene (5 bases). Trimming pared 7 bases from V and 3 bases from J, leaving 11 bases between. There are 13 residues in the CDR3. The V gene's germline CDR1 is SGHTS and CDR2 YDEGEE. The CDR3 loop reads CASCFSVYNEQFF. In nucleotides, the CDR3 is TGTGCCAGCTGTTTTAGCGTCTACAATGAGCAGTTCTTC.

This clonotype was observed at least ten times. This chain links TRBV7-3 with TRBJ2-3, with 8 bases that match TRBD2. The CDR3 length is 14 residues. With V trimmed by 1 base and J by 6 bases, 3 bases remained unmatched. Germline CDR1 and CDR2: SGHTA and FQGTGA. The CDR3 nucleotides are TGTGCCAGCAGCTTAAGCGGGGGGTCGGATACGCAGTATTTT. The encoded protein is CASSLSGGSDTQYF.

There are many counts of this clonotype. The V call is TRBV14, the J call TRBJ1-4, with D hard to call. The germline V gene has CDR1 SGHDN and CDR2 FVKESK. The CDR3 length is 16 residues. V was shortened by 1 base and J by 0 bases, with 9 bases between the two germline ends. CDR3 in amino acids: CASSQVSWSTNEKLFF. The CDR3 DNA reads TGTGCCAGCAGCCAAGTCTCATGGTCAACTAATGAAAAACTGTTTTTT.

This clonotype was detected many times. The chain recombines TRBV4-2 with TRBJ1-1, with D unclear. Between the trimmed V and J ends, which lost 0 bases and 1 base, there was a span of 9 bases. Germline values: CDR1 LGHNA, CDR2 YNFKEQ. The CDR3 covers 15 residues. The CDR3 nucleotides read TGTGCCAGCAGCCAAGATGAGACGGAGAACACTGAAGCTTTCTTT. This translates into CASSQDETENTEAFF.

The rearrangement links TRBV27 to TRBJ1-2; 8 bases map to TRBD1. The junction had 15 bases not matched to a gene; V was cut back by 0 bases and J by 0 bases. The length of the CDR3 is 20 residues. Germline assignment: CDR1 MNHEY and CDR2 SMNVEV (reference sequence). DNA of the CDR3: TGTGCCAGCAGTTTATCTAAAATCAGGGGGCAGGTGTCGGCTAACTATGGCTACACCTTC. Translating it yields CASSLSKIRGQVSANYGYTF.

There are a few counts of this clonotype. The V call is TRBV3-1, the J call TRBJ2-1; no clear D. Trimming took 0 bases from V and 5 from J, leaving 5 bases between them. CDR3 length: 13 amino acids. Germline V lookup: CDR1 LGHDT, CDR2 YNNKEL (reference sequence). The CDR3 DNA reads TGTGCCAGCAGCCAAGAGCCGGACAATGAGCAGTTCTTC. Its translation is CASSQEPDNEQFF.